Listed here are 27 T cell receptor beta chains from one sample, sequenced in a study of blood T cell repertoires in COVID-19. Profiled with immunoSEQ multiplex PCR; TCRdb holds only in-frame clones, not every one. The sample lists approximately 160,000 clones, around 80% occurring once. Material for sequencing was peripheral blood. The source of these receptors is a woman between 45 and 65 years old in a cohort sampled during active or convalescent COVID-19.

The chain uses TRBV4-1 and TRBJ2-1; TRBD1 aligns across 8 bases. CDR3 length: 14 residues. CDR1 MGHRA and CDR2 YSYEKL come from the germline V gene. Losses at the gene ends were 4 bases for V and 6 bases for J; bases not matched to a gene: 5. The CDR3 region is CASSLGQGANEQFF. Here the CDR3 DNA reads TGCGCCAGCAGCCTCGGACAGGGTGCCAATGAGCAGTTCTTC.

This chain connects TRBV11-2 to TRBJ2-7; D is undetermined. From germline, CDR1 is SGHAT and CDR2 FQNNGV. The CDR3 is 11 residues long. V was pared by 2 bases and J by 6 bases, with 5 bases between. For the CDR3, the DNA is TGTGCCAGCAGCTTATTCCGCGAGCAGTACTTC. Its translation: CASSLFREQYF.

This chain links TRBV10-2 with TRBJ2-3; 7 nucleotides match TRBD2. Germline loops: CDR1 WSHSY, CDR2 SAAADI. Losses at the gene ends were 0 bases for V and 4 bases for J; bases not matched to a gene: 7. The CDR3 is made up of 16 amino acids. The CDR3 loop is CASSESGGAIADTQYF. The CDR3 DNA reads TGCGCCAGCAGTGAGTCGGGAGGGGCTATTGCAGATACGCAGTATTTT.

The V call is TRBV19, the J call TRBJ1-2; 9 bases fit TRBD1. The V segment lost 2 bases and the J segment 4 bases; nucleotides outside the gene matches: 5. The germline V gene has CDR1 LNHDA and CDR2 SQIVND (reference sequence). The CDR3 sequence is 15 residues long. CDR3 nucleotide sequence: TGTGCCAGTAGTATACGGGGACAGGGTGCCTATGGCTACACCTTC. Translating gives CASSIRGQGAYGYTF.

The rearrangement joins TRBV19 to TRBJ1-6; the match to TRBD1 covers 7 bases. V shed 4 bases, J shed 9 bases, and the junction held 9 bases outside the gene matches. Germline V gives CDR1 LNHDA, CDR2 SQIVND (reference sequence). This CDR3 is built from 15 residues. The CDR3 loop reads CASSTQTGVRSPLHF. CDR3 DNA: TGTGCCAGTAGTACACAAACAGGGGTGCGTTCACCCCTCCACTTT.

The chain recombines TRBV11-2 with TRBJ2-1; a possible D gene is TRBD1 (6 bases). Germline values: CDR1 SGHAT, CDR2 FQNNGV. The germline V and J ends were trimmed by 1 base and 5 bases, with 12 bases remaining between them. The CDR3 extends over 15 amino acids. The CDR3 region has the DNA TGTGCCAGCAGCTTAGTGGGGGCACATAACAATGAGCAGTTCTTC. Amino acid sequence: CASSLVGAHNNEQFF.

The rearrangement uses TRBV12-3 or TRBV12-4 and TRBJ1-2, with TRBD1 identical over 8 bases. Trimming removed 5 bases from V and 7 bases from J; junction bases left unmatched: 3. The CDR3 is 12 residues long. For the CDR3, the DNA is TGTGCCAGCAGTAACGACAGGGGTGGCTACACCTTC. Its protein product is CASSNDRGGYTF.

J is TRBJ2-1 and V is TRBV7-2; a weak D match, TRBD2 (7 bases). Germline CDR1 is SGHTA and CDR2 is FQGNSA. V was trimmed by 1 base and J by 4 bases, leaving 14 bases between them. The CDR3 length is 16 residues. The CDR3 reads CASSLVGGGGYNEQFF. Here the CDR3 DNA reads TGTGCCAGCAGCTTAGTGGGCGGGGGCGGTTACAATGAGCAGTTCTTC.

The V and J genes are TRBV4-1 and TRBJ2-1; 9 nucleotides align to TRBD2. The V segment lost 0 bases and the J segment 5 bases; nucleotides outside the gene matches: 8. Germline V gives CDR1 MGHRA, CDR2 YSYEKL. This CDR3 contains 17 residues. In DNA form, the CDR3 reads TGCGCCAGCAGCCAAGAGGTCCGCCTAGCGGGGAACAATGAGCAGTTCTTC. This gives the protein CASSQEVRLAGNNEQFF.

This clone was seen only once. V usage is TRBV10-3 and J usage is TRBJ2-4; 7 bases agree with TRBD2. This CDR3 comprises 14 residues. Germline V gene sequence: CDR1 ENHRY, CDR2 SYGVKD. J was trimmed by 9 bases and V by 3 bases; bases with no gene match: 8. The CDR3 bases are TGTGCCATCAGTGAATTGATGAGGACTAGCATTCAGTACTTC. Translated, it gives CAISELMRTSIQYF.

The V call is TRBV9, the J call TRBJ1-1, with a tentative D call TRBD1 (5 bases). The V gene lost 2 bases and the J gene lost 5 bases, with 13 bases spanning the gap. Germline V gene lookup returns CDR1 SGDLS and CDR2 YYNGEE. The CDR3 sequence is 14 residues long. This CDR3 reads CASSVRREGTEAFF. The DNA of the CDR3 is TGTGCCAGCAGCGTCCGCAGGGAAGGGACTGAAGCTTTCTTT.

The genes are TRBV5-1 and TRBJ1-6; a weak D match, TRBD1 (6 bases). Trimming took 4 bases from V and 8 from J, leaving 16 bases between them. CDR3 size: 15 residues. Germline V gives CDR1 SGHRS, CDR2 YFSETQ. The CDR3 is CASSVGKGDDSPLHF. In DNA form, the CDR3 reads TGCGCCAGCAGCGTAGGAAAGGGGGATGATTCACCCCTCCACTTT.

The chain is built from TRBV30 and TRBJ1-2; D might be TRBD1 (5 bases). From germline, CDR1 is GTSNPN and CDR2 SVGIG (reference sequence). The germline V and J ends were trimmed by 5 bases and 2 bases, with 12 bases remaining between them. This CDR3 has 13 amino acids. As DNA, the CDR3 is TGTGCCTGGTCCGGACAAGAGAACTATGGCTACACCTTC. It codes for CAWSGQENYGYTF.

Turning to this clone: The same CDR3 is also encoded by other DNA sequences in this sample. CDR3 in DNA: TGCAGCGGCGACAGGGTCAACACTGAAGCTTTCTTT. Translating gives CSGDRVNTEAFF. This sequence joins TRBV29-1 and TRBJ1-1, with 7 bases lining up with TRBD1. The CDR3 contains 12 residues. Germline assignment: CDR1 SQVTM and CDR2 ANQGSEA. The trim removed 7 bases at V and 2 bases at J, leaving 4 bases unmatched.

The chain recombines TRBV7-2 with TRBJ2-3, with 11 bases aligning to TRBD2. The CDR3 is 16 amino acids. Trimming removed 5 bases from V and 7 bases from J; junction bases left unmatched: 11. Germline lookup yields CDR1 SGHTA and CDR2 FQGNSA. The CDR3 DNA follows: TGTGCCAGCAGCACACGAGGGACTAGCGGCCTCTATACGCAGTATTTT. Encoded protein: CASSTRGTSGLYTQYF.

This clone showed up just a few times. V and J are TRBV6-5 and TRBJ1-6; TRBD1 matches at 8 bases. There are 15 residues in the CDR3. V was clipped by 6 bases and J by 11 bases; unmatched bases: 12. In germline, CDR1 is MNHEY, CDR2 SVGAGI. CDR3 residues: CASSRVDRGVTPLHF. CDR3 sequence (DNA): TGTGCCAGCAGCCGCGTTGACAGGGGTGTAACACCCCTCCACTTT.

The rearrangement uses TRBV14 and TRBJ1-2; 9 bases are shared with TRBD1. V dropped 3 bases and J dropped 4; count of bases not matched to a gene: 6. CDR1 and CDR2 from the germline V gene are SGHDN and FVKESK. This CDR3 spans 15 amino acids. CDR3 coding DNA: TGTGCCAGCAGCCAGGCCGGGACAGGGAGCTATGGCTACACCTTC. The encoded protein is CASSQAGTGSYGYTF. Based on the CDR3 plus reference TRBV14 and TRBJ1-2, the full variable domain is EAGVTQFPSHSVIEKGQTVTLRCDPISGHDNLYWYRRVMGKEIKFLLHFVKESKQDESGMPNNRFLAERTGGTYSTLKVQPAELEDSGVYFCASSQAGTGSYGYTFGSGTRLTVV.

The CDR3 bases are TGTGCCAGCAGCGGACAACTAAATCAGCCCCAGCATTTT. Its translation: CASSGQLNQPQHF. This sequence joins TRBV12-3 or TRBV12-4 and TRBJ1-5, with D possibly being TRBD1 (5 bases). V dropped 6 bases and J dropped 4 bases, with 10 bases sitting between them. CDR3 size: 13 residues.

This clone occurred a few times. The V call is TRBV12-3 or TRBV12-4, the J call TRBJ2-5; D may be TRBD2 (7 bases). The CDR3 totals 13 residues. Trimming left V 3 bases short and J 5 bases short, with 10 bases between. CDR3 loop: CASSFGGPETQYF. CDR3 DNA sequence: TGTGCCAGCAGTTTCGGGGGGCCGGAGACCCAGTACTTC.

This rearrangement joins TRBV5-1 to TRBJ1-6, with D unclear. Germline V gene data show CDR1 as SGHRS and CDR2 as YFSETQ. The CDR3 spans 15 residues. Trimming removed 4 bases at V and 5 bases at J, with 13 bases between. In nucleotides, the CDR3 is TGCGCCAGCAGCCCGGGAAGGGCGGATAATTCACCCCTCCACTTT. It codes for CASSPGRADNSPLHF.

This sequence joins TRBV12-3 or TRBV12-4 and TRBJ2-7; 7 nucleotides match TRBD2. Unmatched junction bases numbered 8, after V lost 5 bases and J lost 7 bases. This CDR3 has 13 amino acids. The CDR3 DNA is TGTGCCAGCAGTGCGGGGGTATCTTTTGAGCAGTACTTC. It specifies CASSAGVSFEQYF.

The rearrangement links TRBV27 to TRBJ1-2; TRBD1 is a possible D gene (5 bases). V was trimmed by 0 bases and J by 5 bases, leaving 10 bases between them. The CDR3 loop spans 14 amino acids. The V gene's germline CDR1 is MNHEY and CDR2 SMNVEV (reference sequence). This CDR3 reads CASSLSGQGYGYTF. The CDR3 nucleotides read TGTGCCAGCAGTTTATCGGGCCAGGGTTATGGCTACACCTTC.

The chain is built from TRBV7-8 and TRBJ1-5; D is perhaps TRBD1 (6 bases). V was pared by 6 bases and J by 1 base, with 10 bases between. CDR3 length: 14 amino acids. Per the germline V gene, CDR1 is SGHVS and CDR2 is FQNEAQ. This chain's CDR3 is CASRLGASNQPQHF. The CDR3 DNA reads as TGTGCCAGCAGGTTGGGGGCGAGCAATCAGCCCCAGCATTTT.

This chain connects TRBV9 to TRBJ2-1, with 8 bases lining up with TRBD2. The CDR3 is 15 amino acids. CDR1 is SGDLS and CDR2 is YYNGEE in the germline V gene. V lost 7 bases to trimming and J lost 3 bases; unmatched junction nucleotides: 9. In nucleotides, the CDR3 is TGTGCCAGCGGGACGGGACTAGGGAACTACAATGAGCAGTTCTTC. Translated: CASGTGLGNYNEQFF. The full variable domain, its missing parts supplied by reference TRBV9 and TRBJ2-1, is DSGVTQTPKHLITATGQRVTLRCSPRSGDLSVYWYQQSLDQGLQFLIQYYNGEERAKGNILERFSAQQFPDLHSELNLSSLELGDSALYFCASGTGLGNYNEQFFGPGTRLTVL.

The gene calls are TRBV4-2 and TRBJ2-2, with D unclear. This CDR3 is 12 amino acids long. From germline, CDR1 is LGHNA and CDR2 YNFKEQ. Deletions cut 0 bases from V and 7 bases from J, with 3 bases between. CDR3: CASSQDNGELFF. CDR3 nucleotide sequence: TGTGCCAGCAGCCAAGATAACGGGGAGCTGTTTTTT.

The rearrangement links TRBV7-9 to TRBJ2-7, with D perhaps matching TRBD2 (5 bases). This CDR3 comprises 12 residues. Germline lookup yields CDR1 SEHNR and CDR2 FQNEAQ (reference sequence). Between the trimmed V and J ends, which lost 5 bases and 7 bases, there was a span of 12 bases. The CDR3, as DNA: TGTGCCAGCAGCCCCGCCGGGGAGGAGCAGTACTTC. Translated, it gives CASSPAGEEQYF.

This clone was recorded at least ten times. The chain employs TRBV9 and TRBJ2-1, with TRBD2 identical over 7 bases. The length of the CDR3 is 15 residues. V shed 4 bases, J shed 7 bases, and the junction held 11 bases outside the gene matches. Germline V lookup: CDR1 SGDLS, CDR2 YYNGEE. CDR3 amino acids: CASSLGLHPSNEQFF. In DNA, the CDR3 is TGTGCCAGCAGCCTGGGACTACACCCCTCTAATGAGCAGTTCTTC.